The next 32 T cell receptor beta chains were all read from a single sample in a study of PD-1 blockade in classical Hodgkin lymphoma. Time point of the sample: newly diagnosed, previously untreated cHL patient sample. Researchers report purifying CD4+ T cells from thawed PBMCs by magnetic negative selection. Repertoires were generated with immunoSEQ multiplex PCR, while TCRdb's copy carries only in-frame clones and drops some. In the table there are roughly 14,000 clones, about 86% of which are singletons. The source material was CD4+ T cells from blood. The receptors derive from a human donor with classical Hodgkin lymphoma.

The rearrangement joins TRBV6-5 to TRBJ2-7; 8 nucleotides match TRBD1. The CDR3 runs to 15 residues. The V and J ends lost 6 bases and 2 bases, in that order; junction bases with no gene match: 9. CDR1 and CDR2 (germline): MNHEY, SVGAGI. The DNA of the CDR3 is TGTGCCAGCAGCTTTACTCAGGGGGCAGCCTACGAGCAGTACTTC. Its translation is CASSFTQGAAYEQYF.

The V and J genes are TRBV10-3 and TRBJ2-7; D assignment may be TRBD1 or TRBD2 (5 bases each). The germline V and J ends were trimmed by 4 bases and 2 bases, with 12 bases remaining between them. From germline, CDR1 is ENHRY and CDR2 SYGVKD. The CDR3 is 14 residues long. The CDR3 DNA reads TGTGCCATCAGTGGAGGGGACGTAACCTACGAGCAGTACTTC. Its translation: CAISGGDVTYEQYF.

This clone has a single count. V and J are TRBV30 and TRBJ2-2; D is perhaps TRBD2 (5 bases). The CDR3 is made up of 16 amino acids. The germline V gene has CDR1 GTSNPN and CDR2 SVGIG (reference sequence). V shed 0 bases and J shed 5 bases, with 16 bases lying between them. As DNA, the CDR3 is TGTGCCTGGAGTGTAAATTGGGGAGCAGGTACCGGGGAGCTGTTTTTT. This encodes CAWSVNWGAGTGELFF.

The chain employs TRBV18 and TRBJ2-5, with TRBD2 matching over 14 bases. V was clipped by 0 bases and J by 4 bases; unmatched bases: 7. The CDR3 consists of 18 residues. Per the germline V gene, CDR1 is KGHSH and CDR2 is LQKENI. This CDR3 reads CASSPPGLAGVSGETQYF. Written as DNA, the CDR3 is TGTGCCAGCTCACCACCGGGACTAGCGGGAGTATCGGGAGAGACCCAGTACTTC.

The chain recombines TRBV20-1 with TRBJ2-1; D possibly matches TRBD1 or TRBD2 (5 bases each). Trimming cost V 5 bases and J 7 bases, with 6 bases left between them. The CDR3 has 10 amino acids. CDR1 is DFQATT, CDR2 SNEGSKA, per germline (reference sequence). The CDR3 DNA follows: TGCAGTGCTGAGGGGAATGAGCAGTTCTTC. Its translation is CSAEGNEQFF.

V usage is TRBV19 and J usage is TRBJ2-1; D call uncertain. This CDR3 comprises 16 residues. Germline lookup yields CDR1 LNHDA and CDR2 SQIVND (reference sequence). V lost 7 bases, J lost 0 bases, and 16 bases lay in between. This CDR3 reads CASTPSGLYSYNEQFF. CDR3 sequence (DNA): TGTGCCAGTACCCCTTCGGGCTTATACTCCTACAATGAGCAGTTCTTC.

This clone was seen just once. The genes are TRBV7-7 and TRBJ2-1; TRBD1 aligns across 11 bases. This CDR3 comprises 16 residues. V lost 6 bases to trimming and J lost 5 bases; unmatched junction nucleotides: 9. Germline V gene sequence: CDR1 SSHAT, CDR2 FNYEAQ (reference sequence). The CDR3 DNA reads as TGTGCCAGCAGTTTGATCCCGGGACAGGGGGACAATGAGCAGTTCTTC. It yields the protein CASSLIPGQGDNEQFF.

This clone was detected only once. The chain uses TRBV21-1 and TRBJ1-5; the table's D call TRBD1 went unverified against the DNA. TRBV21-1 is listed as a pseudogene. This CDR3 is 16 amino acids long. The CDR3 here is CASRRGINRAEQPQHF. The DNA of the CDR3 is TGTGCCAGCAGAAGGGGTATCAATAGGGCCGAGCAGCCCCAGCATTTT.

This clone was detected once. The CDR3 loop is CASSLSAGANYGYTF. CDR3 nucleotide sequence: TGTGCCAGCAGCTTATCCGCGGGAGCTAACTATGGCTACACCTTC. The chain employs TRBV4-2 and TRBJ1-2, with no clear D. This CDR3 has 15 residues. V dropped 5 bases and J dropped 0 bases, with 13 bases sitting between them. The germline gives CDR1 LGHNA, CDR2 YNFKEQ.

V and J are TRBV6-5 and TRBJ2-7; no firm D call. Trimming took 6 bases from V and 2 from J, leaving 17 bases between them. The germline CDR1 and CDR2 sequences are MNHEY and SVGAGI. This CDR3 is built from 15 residues. CDR3 region: CASRRTPDATYEQYF. In DNA, the CDR3 is TGTGCCAGCAGAAGAACTCCGGACGCCACCTACGAGCAGTACTTC.

The rearrangement joins TRBV7-9 to TRBJ2-6, with D possibly TRBD1 on 6 matching bases. The CDR3 spans 18 residues. V lost 3 bases and J 0 bases, leaving 15 bases between the germline ends. Germline CDR1 SEHNR, CDR2 FQNEAQ (reference sequence). CDR3 coding DNA: TGTGCCAGCAGCTTTTCGGGGTACAGGGCCTCTGGGGCCAACGTCCTGACTTTC. It yields the protein CASSFSGYRASGANVLTF.

This rearrangement joins TRBV25-1 to TRBJ2-7; perhaps TRBD1 as D (6 bases). The CDR3 is made up of 16 amino acids. V dropped 5 bases and J dropped 2 bases, with 19 bases sitting between them. Germline V gene data show CDR1 as MGHDK and CDR2 as SYGVNS. The CDR3 region has the DNA TGTGCCAGCAGTAAAACGACAGGCATGTTAACCTACGAGCAGTACTTC. It translates to CASSKTTGMLTYEQYF.

This chain joins TRBV11-3 and TRBJ2-5, with D maybe TRBD2 (6 bases). The CDR3 consists of 14 residues. V lost 6 bases and J 1 base, leaving 12 bases between the germline ends. Germline V CDR1 and CDR2: SGHNT, YENEEA. CDR3 amino acids: CASSFGGTQETQYF. In DNA, the CDR3 is TGTGCCAGCAGTTTCGGGGGAACCCAAGAGACCCAGTACTTC.

Only a few counts were recorded for this clone. The chain recombines TRBV27 with TRBJ2-7; 9 bases fit TRBD1. The junction had 8 bases not matched to a gene; V was cut back by 6 bases and J by 2 bases. This CDR3 has 15 amino acids. Germline V CDR1 and CDR2: MNHEY, SMNVEV (reference sequence). This CDR3 is CASSSPGQGTYEQYF. The CDR3 DNA follows: TGTGCCAGCAGCAGTCCGGGACAGGGAACCTACGAGCAGTACTTC.

The chain uses TRBV28 and TRBJ1-5; TRBD1 agrees at 7 bases. The CDR3 spans 14 residues. The V and J ends lost 5 bases and 1 base, in that order; junction bases with no gene match: 2. Germline CDR1 and CDR2: MDHEN and SYDVKM. The CDR3 region has the DNA TGTGCCAGCAGTGGGACAGTAAGCAATCAGCCCCAGCATTTT. Translation: CASSGTVSNQPQHF.

V is TRBV6-1 and J is TRBJ1-3; D is unresolved. The CDR3 has 13 residues. Per germline, CDR1 MNHNS and CDR2 SASEGT. The ends were cut back, 3 bases at V and 5 bases at J, with 8 bases in the middle. This CDR3 is CASSESARNTIYF. The CDR3 bases are TGTGCCAGCAGTGAGAGTGCTAGAAACACCATATATTTT.

This clone was observed a handful of times. The chain employs TRBV10-2 and TRBJ1-5; D ambiguous. The CDR3 totals 13 residues. In germline, CDR1 is WSHSY, CDR2 SAAADI. The V gene lost 7 bases and the J gene lost 5 bases, with 12 bases spanning the gap. The CDR3 nucleotides are TGCGCCAGCAATACGGACGGATATCAGCCCCAGCATTTT. Its protein is CASNTDGYQPQHF.

The chain recombines TRBV5-1 with TRBJ1-2, with D possibly being TRBD1 (5 bases). Germline V CDR1 and CDR2: SGHRS, YFSETQ. The CDR3 is 14 amino acids. V dropped 5 bases and J dropped 1 base, with 12 bases sitting between them. The CDR3 nucleotides are TGCGCCAGCAGTCTGTTAGGGGATAACTATGGCTACACCTTC. It codes for CASSLLGDNYGYTF.

V and J are TRBV5-6 and TRBJ2-7, with 12 bases that match TRBD2. CDR3 size: 15 residues. With V trimmed by 0 bases and J by 3 bases, 1 base remained unmatched. Germline CDR1 SGHDT, CDR2 YYEEEE. CDR3 in amino acids: CASSLVLAGGYEQYF. The CDR3 DNA reads as TGTGCCAGCAGCTTGGTACTAGCGGGAGGCTACGAGCAGTACTTC.

The sample holds a few counts of this clone. The chain carries TRBV5-6 and TRBJ1-1; D uncertain. V lost 0 bases and J lost 0, with 21 bases in between. The CDR3 spans 19 residues. Looked up from germline, CDR1 is SGHDT and CDR2 is YYEEEE. The chain's CDR3 is CASSLATLNGRWVNTEAFF. The CDR3, as DNA: TGTGCCAGCAGCTTGGCTACCCTAAACGGCCGGTGGGTGAACACTGAAGCTTTCTTT.

This rearrangement joins TRBV4-3 to TRBJ1-3; D gene unclear. V lost 0 bases and J lost 4, with 7 bases in between. This CDR3 spans 14 amino acids. The germline gives CDR1 LGHNA, CDR2 YSLEER. This CDR3 reads CASSQEGFGNTIYF. The CDR3 coding sequence is TGCGCCAGCAGCCAAGAAGGTTTCGGAAACACCATATATTTT.

The chain is built from TRBV7-2 and TRBJ2-7; 7 positions agree with TRBD2. The CDR3 contains 15 residues. V trimming: 5 bases; J trimming: 3 bases; junction bases outside the gene matches: 10. Germline V gene data show CDR1 as SGHTA and CDR2 as FQGNSA. In nucleotides, the CDR3 is TGTGCCAGCAGCCACAGTAGCGCGGGGGACTACGAGCAGTACTTC. Its protein product is CASSHSSAGDYEQYF.

The genes are TRBV7-2 and TRBJ2-6; no reliable D call. The CDR3 contains 17 residues. Germline V gene sequence: CDR1 SGHTA, CDR2 FQGNSA. With 0 bases removed from V and 0 bases from J, the gap between germline ends came to 9 bases. CDR3 sequence reads: CASSLAGPNSGANVLTF. CDR3 nucleotide sequence: TGTGCCAGCAGCTTAGCCGGACCAAACTCTGGGGCCAACGTCCTGACTTTC.

V is TRBV7-4 and J is TRBJ2-3, with unresolved D. CDR3 size: 15 residues. Trimming took off 3 bases at V and 1 base at J, with 11 bases between the two ends. Germline CDR1 and CDR2: SGHVT and SQSDAQ. CDR3 sequence reads: CASSFLRKRTDTQYF. The CDR3 nucleotides are TGTGCCAGCAGCTTCTTGCGGAAGCGCACAGATACGCAGTATTTT.

This sequence joins TRBV5-1 and TRBJ2-5; D is possibly TRBD1 (6 bases). From germline, CDR1 is SGHRS and CDR2 YFSETQ. The germline V and J ends were trimmed by 6 bases and 5 bases, with 14 bases remaining between them. The CDR3 contains 13 residues. The CDR3 region has the DNA TGCGCCAGCACCGATCTCAGGGGCGAGACCCAGTACTTC. Its translation: CASTDLRGETQYF. Full variable domain (missing parts from reference TRBV5-1 and TRBJ2-5): KAGVTQTPRYLIKTRGQQVTLSCSPISGHRSVSWYQQTPGQGLQFLFEYFSETQRNKGNFPGRFSGRQFSNSRSEMNVSTLELGDSALYLCASTDLRGETQYFGPGTRLLVL.

Of note for this clone: The sample carries other DNA sequences with the same CDR3. The rearrangement links TRBV7-2 to TRBJ2-7, with D possibly called TRBD1 or TRBD2 (5 bases each). V lost 2 bases to trimming and J lost 4 bases, with 9 bases between them. The CDR3 is made up of 13 amino acids. CDR1 and CDR2 (germline): SGHTA, FQGNSA. For the CDR3, the DNA is TGTGCCAGCAGCTTAAGGGACGGGTACGAGCAGTACTTC. Amino acid sequence: CASSLRDGYEQYF. Complete variable domain (other parts from reference TRBV7-2 and TRBJ2-7): GAGVSQSPSNKVTEKGKDVELRCDPISGHTALYWYRQSLGQGLEFLIYFQGNSAPDKSGLPSDRFSAERTGGSVSTLTIQRTQQEDSAVYLCASSLRDGYEQYFGPGTRLTVT.

The rearrangement joins TRBV28 to TRBJ1-2, with a tentative D call TRBD1 (6 bases). The germline V and J ends were trimmed by 10 bases and 4 bases, with 16 bases remaining between them. CDR3 length equals 13 residues. Per the germline V gene, CDR1 is MDHEN and CDR2 is SYDVKM. CDR3 bases: TGTGCCACCATCGGCGGACAGACCTATGGCTACACCTTC. Protein: CATIGGQTYGYTF.

Comments on this clone: The same CDR3 is also encoded by other DNA sequences in this sample. The chain combines TRBV7-9 with TRBJ2-1; 9 bases map to TRBD2. V was clipped by 2 bases and J by 3 bases; unmatched bases: 2. In germline, CDR1 is SEHNR, CDR2 FQNEAQ (reference sequence). The length of the CDR3 is 15 residues. Here the CDR3 reads CASSLLAGSYNEQFF. Here the CDR3 DNA reads TGTGCCAGCAGCTTACTAGCGGGAAGCTACAATGAGCAGTTCTTC.

The chain couples TRBV5-6 to TRBJ2-2, with 8 bases identical to TRBD2. Per germline, CDR1 SGHDT and CDR2 YYEEEE. With V trimmed by 0 bases and J by 6 bases, 7 bases remained unmatched. The CDR3 loop spans 16 amino acids. The CDR3 reads CASSLGAGGYAGELFF. For the CDR3, the DNA is TGTGCCAGCAGCTTGGGTGCGGGAGGTTACGCCGGGGAGCTGTTTTTT.

This rearrangement joins TRBV10-3 to TRBJ2-5; 15 nucleotides agree with TRBD2. Germline loops: CDR1 ENHRY, CDR2 SYGVKD. The V segment lost 6 bases and the J segment 3 bases; nucleotides outside the gene matches: 2. The CDR3 covers 15 residues. The CDR3: CAIRGTSGRKETQYF. The CDR3 coding sequence is TGTGCCATCAGGGGGACTAGCGGGAGGAAAGAGACCCAGTACTTC.

V usage is TRBV25-1 and J usage is TRBJ1-5; D unclear. CDR3 size: 12 residues. Germline-derived CDR1 and CDR2 are MGHDK and SYGVNS. Trimming stripped 6 bases from V and 4 bases from J, with 7 bases between. The CDR3, as DNA: TGTGCCAGCAGCTACGGGAATCAGCCCCAGCATTTT. Protein: CASSYGNQPQHF.

The chain couples TRBV19 to TRBJ2-3; TRBD2 aligns across 12 bases. Trimming at V came to 5 bases and at J to 10 bases, leaving 7 bases not matched to a gene. The length of the CDR3 is 14 residues. CDR1 and CDR2 from the germline V gene are LNHDA and SQIVND (reference sequence). The CDR3 spells CASSARTSGAPQYF. CDR3 coding DNA: TGTGCCAGTAGTGCAAGGACTAGCGGGGCCCCGCAGTATTTT.